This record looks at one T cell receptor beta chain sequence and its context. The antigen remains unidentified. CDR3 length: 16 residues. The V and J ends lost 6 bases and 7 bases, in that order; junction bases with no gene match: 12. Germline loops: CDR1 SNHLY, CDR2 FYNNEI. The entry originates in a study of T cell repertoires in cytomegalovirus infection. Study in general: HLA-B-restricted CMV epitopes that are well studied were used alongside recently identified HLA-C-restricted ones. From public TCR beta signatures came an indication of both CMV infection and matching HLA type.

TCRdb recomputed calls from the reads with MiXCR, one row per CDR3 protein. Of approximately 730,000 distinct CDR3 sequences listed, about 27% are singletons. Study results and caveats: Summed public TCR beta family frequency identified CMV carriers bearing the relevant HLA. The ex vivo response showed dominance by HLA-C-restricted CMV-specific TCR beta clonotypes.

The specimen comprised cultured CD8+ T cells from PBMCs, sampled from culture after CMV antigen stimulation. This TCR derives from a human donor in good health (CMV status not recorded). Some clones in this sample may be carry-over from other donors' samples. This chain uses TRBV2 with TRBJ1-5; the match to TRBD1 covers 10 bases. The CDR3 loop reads CASRGQMTGGSQPQHF. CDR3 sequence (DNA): TGTGCCAGCAGAGGCCAGATGACAGGGGGCAGCCAGCCCCAGCATTTT.